Listed below are T cell receptor beta chains from one sample, sequenced in a study of blood T cell repertoires in COVID-19. Method: immunoSEQ multiplex PCR; TCRdb's copy keeps in-frame clones and lacks some. The sample lists approximately 240,000 clones; approximately 87% were seen once. Sequencing was performed on PBMCs or T cells enriched from blood (not recorded which). These receptors all stem from a woman aged 50 to 60 in a cohort exposed to, infected with or recovered from COVID-19 (not recorded which). Each CDR3 is given with its conserved first and last residue. Fields, in order: CDR3 protein, CDR3 DNA, clone size, J gene, V gene, D gene. D genes are given only for firm matches. Clone size, where shown, is once, few, many, or a class for clones that have expanded.

CDR3 protein: CASSARGADYGYTF
CDR3 DNA: TGTGCCAGCAGTGCCAGGGGGGCTGACTATGGCTACACCTTC
clone size: few
J gene: TRBJ1-2
V gene: TRBV2
D gene: TRBD1

CDR3 protein: CASSLVGWGQDPEAFF
CDR3 DNA: TGTGCCAGCAGCTTAGTAGGGTGGGGACAGGACCCTGAAGCTTTCTTT
clone size: -
J gene: TRBJ1-1
V gene: TRBV7-2
D gene: TRBD1

CDR3 protein: CASSLAGIQETQYF
CDR3 DNA: TGCGCCAGCAGCTTGGCAGGGATCCAAGAGACCCAGTACTTC
clone size: -
J gene: TRBJ2-5
V gene: TRBV5-1
D gene: -

CDR3 protein: CASSQTTLDDYGYTF
CDR3 DNA: TGCGCCAGCAGCCAAACTACGTTGGATGACTATGGCTACACCTTC
clone size: -
J gene: TRBJ1-2
V gene: TRBV4-3
D gene: -

CDR3 protein: CASRRTGEPQETQYF
CDR3 DNA: TGTGCCAGCAGGCGAACAGGGGAACCTCAAGAGACCCAGTACTTC
clone size: -
J gene: TRBJ2-5
V gene: TRBV28
D gene: TRBD1

CDR3 protein: CASSTPSRQGAEAFF
CDR3 DNA: TGTGCCAGCAGCACCCCTTCGCGACAGGGGGCTGAAGCTTTCTTT
clone size: -
J gene: TRBJ1-1
V gene: TRBV5-6
D gene: TRBD1

CDR3 protein: CASSLAVRGSSYEQYF
CDR3 DNA: TGCGCCAGCAGCTTGGCCGTGCGGGGAAGCTCCTACGAGCAGTACTTC
clone size: -
J gene: TRBJ2-7
V gene: TRBV5-1
D gene: -

CDR3 protein: CASTRLPNTEAFF
CDR3 DNA: TGTGCCAGCACCCGACTTCCGAACACTGAAGCTTTCTTT
clone size: -
J gene: TRBJ1-1
V gene: TRBV6-5
D gene: -

CDR3 protein: CASSPSGTDSSGNTIYF
CDR3 DNA: TGTGCCAGCAGCCCCTCCGGGACTGACAGCTCTGGAAACACCATATATTTT
clone size: -
J gene: TRBJ1-3
V gene: TRBV3-1/TRBV3-2
D gene: -

CDR3 protein: CASSPTGKNYGYTF
CDR3 DNA: TGTGCCAGCTCACCCACCGGGAAGAACTATGGCTACACCTTC
clone size: -
J gene: TRBJ1-2
V gene: TRBV18
D gene: -

CDR3 protein: CASSLIPGRTYEQYF
CDR3 DNA: TGTGCCAGCAGCTTAATTCCTGGCCGTACCTACGAGCAGTACTTC
clone size: -
J gene: TRBJ2-7
V gene: TRBV11-2
D gene: -

CDR3 protein: CASSPQAGSLSYEQYF
CDR3 DNA: TGTGCCAGCAGCCCTCAAGCTGGTAGCCTCTCCTACGAGCAGTACTTC
clone size: few
J gene: TRBJ2-7
V gene: TRBV9
D gene: -

CDR3 protein: CSVPADTQYF
CDR3 DNA: TGCAGTGTCCCCGCAGATACGCAGTATTTT
clone size: -
J gene: TRBJ2-3
V gene: TRBV20-1
D gene: -

CDR3 protein: CASSPVGQLNQPQHF
CDR3 DNA: TGTGCCAGCAGCCCTGTCGGACAGCTCAATCAGCCCCAGCATTTT
clone size: -
J gene: TRBJ1-5
V gene: TRBV5-5
D gene: -

CDR3 protein: CAWSRTGTTEAFF
CDR3 DNA: TGTGCCTGGAGTCGGACAGGGACCACTGAAGCTTTCTTT
clone size: -
J gene: TRBJ1-1
V gene: TRBV30
D gene: TRBD1

CDR3 protein: CASSLTLSYNEQFF
CDR3 DNA: TGTGCCAGCAGCTTGACTCTTTCCTACAATGAGCAGTTCTTC
clone size: -
J gene: TRBJ2-1
V gene: TRBV7-9
D gene: -

CDR3 protein: CASRGGAGAGENIQYF
CDR3 DNA: TGTGCCAGCAGGGGTGGAGCGGGGGCGGGAGAAAACATTCAGTACTTC
clone size: -
J gene: TRBJ2-4
V gene: TRBV21-1
D gene: -

CDR3 protein: CASMTANEKLFF
CDR3 DNA: TGTGCCAGCATGACAGCAAATGAAAAACTGTTTTTT
clone size: -
J gene: TRBJ1-4
V gene: TRBV2
D gene: -

CDR3 protein: CASSQVRGSTGLSYNEQFF
CDR3 DNA: TGCGCCAGCAGCCAAGTTCGGGGATCGACAGGGTTATCCTACAATGAGCAGTTCTTC
clone size: -
J gene: TRBJ2-1
V gene: TRBV4-3
D gene: TRBD1

CDR3 protein: CASSYDQDRGPNYEQYF
CDR3 DNA: TGTGCCAGCAGTTACGACCAAGACAGGGGGCCAAACTACGAGCAGTACTTC
clone size: -
J gene: TRBJ2-7
V gene: TRBV6-2/TRBV6-3
D gene: TRBD1

CDR3 protein: CASSSPRVYTDTQYF
CDR3 DNA: TGTGCCAGCAGCTCGCCCAGGGTTTATACAGATACGCAGTATTTT
clone size: -
J gene: TRBJ2-3
V gene: TRBV5-8
D gene: -

CDR3 protein: CASSPPPGIGRDEQFF
CDR3 DNA: TGTGCCAGCAGTCCCCCACCGGGGATTGGAAGGGATGAGCAGTTCTTC
clone size: -
J gene: TRBJ2-1
V gene: TRBV27
D gene: -

CDR3 protein: CASSDPNTEAFF
CDR3 DNA: TGTGCCAGCAGTGACCCCAATACTGAAGCTTTCTTT
clone size: -
J gene: TRBJ1-1
V gene: TRBV2
D gene: -

CDR3 protein: CASSEQGGDNSPLHF
CDR3 DNA: TGTGCCAGCAGCGAGCAGGGAGGTGATAATTCACCCCTCCACTTT
clone size: -
J gene: TRBJ1-6
V gene: TRBV9
D gene: -

CDR3 protein: CASSPGRGNTEAFF
CDR3 DNA: TGTGCCAGCAGCCCAGGACGGGGGAACACTGAAGCTTTCTTT
clone size: -
J gene: TRBJ1-1
V gene: TRBV7-3
D gene: -

CDR3 protein: CASSFGVYEQYF
CDR3 DNA: TGTGCCAGCAGCTTCGGGGTCTACGAGCAGTACTTC
clone size: -
J gene: TRBJ2-7
V gene: TRBV7-9
D gene: -

CDR3 protein: CASSVSSGEETQYF
CDR3 DNA: TGTGCCAGCAGCGTCTCTAGCGGAGAAGAGACCCAGTACTTC
clone size: -
J gene: TRBJ2-5
V gene: TRBV9
D gene: TRBD2

CDR3 protein: CASSYFTPGAGSQHF
CDR3 DNA: TGTGCCAGCAGTTACTTCACCCCAGGGGCAGGGTCCCAGCATTTT
clone size: -
J gene: TRBJ1-5
V gene: TRBV6-2/TRBV6-3
D gene: -

CDR3 protein: CASRKQGWPEAFF
CDR3 DNA: TGTGCCAGCAGGAAACAGGGGTGGCCGGAAGCTTTCTTT
clone size: once
J gene: TRBJ1-1
V gene: TRBV12-3/TRBV12-4
D gene: TRBD1

CDR3 protein: CASSRGVTARNSNQPQHF
CDR3 DNA: TGTGCCAGCAGCAGGGGCGTCACTGCCCGAAATAGCAATCAGCCCCAGCATTTT
clone size: -
J gene: TRBJ1-5
V gene: TRBV11-3
D gene: -

CDR3 protein: CASRQQGRNEKLFF
CDR3 DNA: TGCGCCAGCAGACAACAGGGGCGGAATGAAAAACTGTTTTTT
clone size: -
J gene: TRBJ1-4
V gene: TRBV4-3
D gene: TRBD1

CDR3 protein: CAISELDRAANYGYTF
CDR3 DNA: TGTGCCATCAGTGAACTAGACAGGGCAGCTAACTATGGCTACACCTTC
clone size: -
J gene: TRBJ1-2
V gene: TRBV10-3
D gene: TRBD1

CDR3 protein: CASSATGGLSYNSPLHF
CDR3 DNA: TGTGCCAGCAGTGCTACAGGGGGCCTCTCCTATAATTCACCCCTCCACTTT
clone size: -
J gene: TRBJ1-6
V gene: TRBV5-4
D gene: TRBD1

CDR3 protein: CASSNREGYTF
CDR3 DNA: TGTGCCAGCAGCAACAGGGAAGGCTACACCTTC
clone size: -
J gene: TRBJ1-2
V gene: TRBV6-5
D gene: -

CDR3 protein: CASSPGRGHQPQHF
CDR3 DNA: TGTGCCAGCTCACCAGGCAGGGGTCATCAGCCCCAGCATTTT
clone size: -
J gene: TRBJ1-5
V gene: TRBV18
D gene: -

CDR3 protein: CASTGGLAVTDTQYF
CDR3 DNA: TGTGCCAGCACAGGGGGACTAGCGGTTACAGATACGCAGTATTTT
clone size: -
J gene: TRBJ2-3
V gene: TRBV7-6
D gene: TRBD2

CDR3 protein: CASSQAGQGASTYNSPLHF
CDR3 DNA: TGCGCCAGCAGCCAAGCTGGACAGGGGGCTAGCACCTATAATTCACCCCTCCACTTT
clone size: -
J gene: TRBJ1-6
V gene: TRBV4-1
D gene: TRBD1

CDR3 protein: CASSAGTSGGDTQYF
CDR3 DNA: TGCGCCAGCAGCGCCGGGACTAGCGGGGGGGATACGCAGTATTTT
clone size: -
J gene: TRBJ2-3
V gene: TRBV5-1
D gene: TRBD2

CDR3 protein: CASSLEGQGAVHEQFF
CDR3 DNA: TGCGCCAGCAGCTTGGAAGGGCAGGGGGCGGTGCATGAGCAGTTCTTC
clone size: -
J gene: TRBJ2-1
V gene: TRBV5-1
D gene: TRBD1

CDR3 protein: CASKGGSSYNEQFF
CDR3 DNA: TGTGCCAGCAAAGGGGGAAGCTCCTACAATGAGCAGTTCTTC
clone size: -
J gene: TRBJ2-1
V gene: TRBV6-5
D gene: -

CDR3 protein: CATSWSQGTGGEKLFF
CDR3 DNA: TGTGCCACCAGCTGGTCACAGGGGACTGGGGGTGAAAAACTGTTTTTT
clone size: -
J gene: TRBJ1-4
V gene: TRBV15
D gene: TRBD1

CDR3 protein: CASSLGAQTGGNIQYF
CDR3 DNA: TGTGCCAGCAGCTTAGGGGCACAGACCGGGGGAAACATTCAGTACTTC
clone size: -
J gene: TRBJ2-4
V gene: TRBV11-2
D gene: -

CDR3 protein: CASSLQAGYTEAFF
CDR3 DNA: TGTGCCAGCAGCTTACAGGCGGGTTACACTGAAGCTTTCTTT
clone size: once
J gene: TRBJ1-1
V gene: TRBV7-9
D gene: -

CDR3 protein: CASSLVSGGLLEQYF
CDR3 DNA: TGCGCCAGCAGCTTGGTTAGCGGGGGGCTTCTCGAGCAGTACTTC
clone size: -
J gene: TRBJ2-7
V gene: TRBV5-1
D gene: TRBD2

CDR3 protein: CASSFDRNQPQHF
CDR3 DNA: TGTGCCAGCAGTTTCGACAGAAATCAGCCCCAGCATTTT
clone size: -
J gene: TRBJ1-5
V gene: TRBV6-5
D gene: -

CDR3 protein: CASRREPGGHNSPLHF
CDR3 DNA: TGCGCCAGCAGAAGGGAGCCGGGGGGACATAATTCACCCCTCCACTTT
clone size: -
J gene: TRBJ1-6
V gene: TRBV5-1
D gene: -

CDR3 protein: CASSPTSGGSGELFF
CDR3 DNA: TGTGCCAGCAGCCCGACTAGCGGTGGCTCCGGGGAGCTGTTTTTT
clone size: -
J gene: TRBJ2-2
V gene: TRBV5-4
D gene: TRBD2

CDR3 protein: CASSPIRPANYGYTF
CDR3 DNA: TGTGCCAGCAGTCCGATACGCCCAGCTAACTATGGCTACACCTTC
clone size: once
J gene: TRBJ1-2
V gene: TRBV28
D gene: -

CDR3 protein: CASSRGGGEMNTEAFF
CDR3 DNA: TGTGCCAGCAGTCGCGGGGGTGGGGAGATGAACACTGAAGCTTTCTTT
clone size: -
J gene: TRBJ1-1
V gene: TRBV28
D gene: -

CDR3 protein: CASSQDNRKAHEQFF
CDR3 DNA: TGTGCCAGCAGCCAAGATAACAGGAAAGCCCATGAGCAGTTCTTC
clone size: -
J gene: TRBJ2-1
V gene: TRBV3-1/TRBV3-2
D gene: -

CDR3 protein: CASWRGGTYNPPLHF
CDR3 DNA: TGTGCCAGCTGGCGGGGGGGAACGTATAATCCACCCCTCCACTTT
clone size: -
J gene: TRBJ1-6
V gene: TRBV2
D gene: -

CDR3 protein: CASSQWPSRGYEQYF
CDR3 DNA: TGTGCCAGCAGCCAGTGGCCCTCAAGGGGCTACGAGCAGTACTTC
clone size: -
J gene: TRBJ2-7
V gene: TRBV5-6
D gene: -

CDR3 protein: CASSSRGLGLETQYF
CDR3 DNA: TGTGCCAGCAGTTCAAGGGGACTAGGTTTGGAGACCCAGTACTTC
clone size: -
J gene: TRBJ2-5
V gene: TRBV7-3
D gene: TRBD2

CDR3 protein: CATGGPSSGANVLTF
CDR3 DNA: TGTGCCACAGGGGGACCAAGCTCTGGGGCCAACGTCCTGACTTTC
clone size: -
J gene: TRBJ2-6
V gene: TRBV6-5
D gene: TRBD1

CDR3 protein: CASKLGVSTEAFF
CDR3 DNA: TGTGCCAGCAAATTAGGGGTGTCCACTGAAGCTTTCTTT
clone size: -
J gene: TRBJ1-1
V gene: TRBV27
D gene: -

CDR3 protein: CASSESWGGLGYEQYF
CDR3 DNA: TGTGCCAGCAGTGAATCCTGGGGGGGGCTAGGTTACGAGCAGTACTTC
clone size: -
J gene: TRBJ2-7
V gene: TRBV25-1
D gene: -

CDR3 protein: CASSAEAYGYTF
CDR3 DNA: TGTGCCAGCAGCGCCGAGGCCTATGGCTACACCTTC
clone size: -
J gene: TRBJ1-2
V gene: TRBV9
D gene: -

CDR3 protein: CASSLLLQGEGELITDTQYF
CDR3 DNA: TGCGCCAGCAGCTTGCTCCTACAGGGTGAGGGTGAACTAATCACAGATACGCAGTATTTT
clone size: -
J gene: TRBJ2-3
V gene: TRBV5-1
D gene: -